This T cell receptor beta chain was observed in a study of OX40 agonist ivuxolimab in advanced cancers. On the study more broadly: Intravenous ivuxolimab at 0.01 to 10 mg/kg was given to patients every 2 weeks. General study results and limits: Average numbers of expanded clones were greater in CD8+ T cells than in CD4+. By week 6 at 0.1 to 3.0 mg/kg, blood CD4+ and CD8+ T cells had expanded clonally.

Method: immunoSEQ multiplex PCR; TCRdb's copy keeps in-frame clones and lacks some. This sample has over 45,000 clones, with under 90% found just once. Remarks on this clone: The antigen remains undetermined.

Trimming took off 0 bases at V and 0 bases at J, with 8 bases between the two ends. Germline V CDR1 and CDR2: SGHNT, YYREEE (reference sequence). The CDR3 contains 15 residues. The starting material was CD4+ or CD8+ T cells sorted from blood, obtained in a trial of the OX40 agonist ivuxolimab. V gene TRBV5-4 combines with J gene TRBJ2-3; TRBD1 or TRBD2 may be the D gene (5 bases each). The origin of this receptor is an adult with an advanced solid tumor such as melanoma, head and neck, liver or kidney cancer. The DNA of the CDR3 is TGTGCCAGCAGCTTGGGAGGGGTTAGCACAGATACGCAGTATTTT. Amino acids: CASSLGGVSTDTQYF.